The rows below give T cell receptor beta chains drawn from one sample of a study of OX40 agonist ivuxolimab in advanced cancers. Assay used: immunoSEQ multiplex PCR; TCRdb lists only in-frame clones, some missing. The table has approximately 90,000 clones, roughly 90% seen once. The sequencing used CD4+ or CD8+ T cells sorted from blood, collected in a trial of the OX40 agonist ivuxolimab. The receptors come from an adult with an advanced solid tumor such as melanoma, head and neck, liver or kidney cancer. The CDR3 runs from the conserved cysteine through the conserved F or W. Each record gives: D gene, J gene, clone size, V gene, CDR3 DNA, CDR3 protein. A D gene is named only where the DNA matches it firmly. A row's size may be missing; if present it is once, few, many or a size class.

>-|TRBJ1-2|-|TRBV28
TGTGCCAGCAGTTTAAGCTATGGCTACACCTTC
CASSLSYGYTF
>TRBD1|TRBJ2-7|-|TRBV6-1
TGTGCCAGCAGTGGCGGTAGGGGGCTTGCCGAAACAAACTACGAGCAGTACTTC
CASSGGRGLAETNYEQYF
>-|TRBJ2-7|-|TRBV10-1
TGCGCCAGCAGTAACCCCGCCGAAGCATTCATACTCGCCTACGAGCAGTACTTC
CASSNPAEAFILAYEQYF
>-|TRBJ2-5|-|TRBV30
TGTGCCTGGAGTGTACTCGGCAGGGGGAGGGAGACCCAGTACTTC
CAWSVLGRGRETQYF
>TRBD2|TRBJ2-1|-|TRBV10-3
TGTGCCATCAGTGAGTGGGCTAGCGGGACCAACAATGAGCAGTTCTTC
CAISEWASGTNNEQFF
>-|TRBJ2-2|few|TRBV30
TGTGCCTGGATGAGGGGCATAGGGTCCGGGGAGCTGTTTTTT
CAWMRGIGSGELFF
>-|TRBJ2-3|-|TRBV2
TGTGCCAGCAGTCAACAGCTGGGGGTGGCAGATACGCAGTATTTT
CASSQQLGVADTQYF
>-|TRBJ1-5|-|TRBV13
TGTGCCAGCAGCTTACTGGGGTCCATTGGATATAGCAATCAGCCCCAGCATTTT
CASSLLGSIGYSNQPQHF
>TRBD2|TRBJ2-7|-|TRBV7-2
TGTGCCAGCAGCTTACCTAGCGGCTACGAGCAGTACTTC
CASSLPSGYEQYF
>-|TRBJ1-3|-|TRBV27
TGTGCCAGCAAGATTACGGGGGGCTCTGGAAACACCATATATTTT
CASKITGGSGNTIYF
>TRBD2|TRBJ2-1|-|TRBV11-2
TGTGCCAGCAGCTTCCGACTAGCGGGGGACAATGAGCAGTTCTTC
CASSFRLAGDNEQFF
>TRBD2|TRBJ2-3|-|TRBV5-1
TGCGCCAGCAGCTTTTCGCCGGGACAGGGCCGGACTAGCGGGAGGGCCTTCGGCACAGATACGCAGTATTTT
CASSFSPGQGRTSGRAFGTDTQYF
>-|TRBJ2-1|-|TRBV27
TGTGCCAGCAGCCCAGGGATGGGTGAGCAGTTCTTC
CASSPGMGEQFF
>-|TRBJ2-7|-|TRBV18
TGTGCCAGCTCACCGACAGATTACGAGCAGTACTTC
CASSPTDYEQYF
>-|TRBJ1-5|few|TRBV6-5
TGTGCCAGCAGCACAGGGAATCAGCCCCAGCATTTT
CASSTGNQPQHF
>-|TRBJ1-4|-|TRBV4-1
TGCGCCAGCAGCCAAGGTAGTCAAAGCTATGAAAAACTGTTTTTT
CASSQGSQSYEKLFF
>-|TRBJ2-7|-|TRBV5-1
TGCGCCAGCAGCTTGTTAGGCCAACCGATCTACGAGCAGTACTTC
CASSLLGQPIYEQYF
>-|TRBJ2-3|once|TRBV9
TGTGCCAGCAGGGGCCAGTTCACAGATACGCAGTATTTT
CASRGQFTDTQYF
>TRBD1|TRBJ2-7|-|TRBV2
TGTGCCAGCGGACAGGGGAATTTCTACGAGCAGTACTTC
CASGQGNFYEQYF
>TRBD2|TRBJ2-2|-|TRBV5-1
TGCGCCAGCAGCTTCGCGACTAGCGGGAGTTCCGGGGAGCTGTTTTTT
CASSFATSGSSGELFF
>TRBD2|TRBJ2-1|once|TRBV4-1
TGCGCCAGCAGCCGGGGACTAGCGGGGCAGGCCCTCTACAATGAGCAGTTCTTC
CASSRGLAGQALYNEQFF
>-|TRBJ2-5|-|TRBV5-6
TGTGCCAGCAGCCCATTTCATATAGAGACCCAGTACTTC
CASSPFHIETQYF
>TRBD2|TRBJ2-7|-|TRBV5-1
TGCGCCAGCAGCTTAACTTCTGCGGGAGTGAGCGAGCAGTACTTC
CASSLTSAGVSEQYF
>TRBD1|TRBJ2-1|-|TRBV5-8
TGTGCCAGCAGCTTGCTCCCGGGACAGGGGAGCTCCTACAATGAGCAGTTCTTC
CASSLLPGQGSSYNEQFF
>-|TRBJ1-2|-|TRBV27
TGTGCCAGCAGTTCCCCGGGGTCGCGGGGTCATGGCTACACCTTC
CASSSPGSRGHGYTF
>-|TRBJ1-2|once|TRBV28
TGTGCCAGCAGTTTATCAGTTCTCTATGGCTACACCTTC
CASSLSVLYGYTF
>TRBD2|TRBJ2-7|-|TRBV28
TGTGCCAGCAGTTGGGGGACTAGCGGGAGAGTCGAGCAGTATTTC
CASSWGTSGRVEQYF
>-|TRBJ2-3|-|TRBV5-1
TGCGCCAGCAGCTCTGTGGGGGGCTGGACAGATACGCAGTATTTT
CASSSVGGWTDTQYF
>-|TRBJ1-1|-|TRBV10-3
TGTGCCATCAGGATAGACATGAACACTGAAGCTTTCTTT
CAIRIDMNTEAFF
>-|TRBJ2-3|-|TRBV5-1
TGCGCCAGCAGCTTGAAGAGTGGGACGGGGGATACGCAGTATTTT
CASSLKSGTGDTQYF
>-|TRBJ2-5|-|TRBV11-3
TGTGCCAGCAGTAATGGAGGGTACCAAGAGACCCAGTACTTC
CASSNGGYQETQYF
>TRBD1|TRBJ2-1|-|TRBV5-4
TGTGCCAGCAGCTTGAGACAGGGGGCGTACAATGAGCAGTTCTTC
CASSLRQGAYNEQFF
>TRBD2|TRBJ2-1|once|TRBV5-1
TGCGCCAGCAGCTTGGTCGATCCATCACAAGGAACTAGCGGGCACTCCTACAATGAGCAGTTCTTC
CASSLVDPSQGTSGHSYNEQFF
>TRBD1|TRBJ2-6|-|TRBV28
TGTGCCAACAGGGGGGCTCCCACGGGCTCTGGGGCCAACGTCCTGACTTTC
CANRGAPTGSGANVLTF
>-|TRBJ2-3|-|TRBV5-1
TGCGCCAGCAGCCATGACAGAGGAGACACAGATACGCAGTATTTT
CASSHDRGDTDTQYF
>-|TRBJ2-1|-|TRBV5-8
TGTGCCAGCAGCTGGAGGGCTACCTTAAATGAGCAGTTCTTC
CASSWRATLNEQFF
>TRBD1|TRBJ2-7|-|TRBV18
TGTGCCAGCTCACTGGGACAGGGGGTAGCCTACGAGCAGTACTTC
CASSLGQGVAYEQYF
>-|TRBJ2-1|-|TRBV19
TGTGCCAGTAGTAAACGGACAGTTACGGGCGATGAGCAGTTCTTC
CASSKRTVTGDEQFF
>TRBD1|TRBJ2-3|-|TRBV5-1
TGCGCCAGCGGACAGGGGTGGCCAGATACGCAGTATTTT
CASGQGWPDTQYF
>TRBD1|TRBJ1-3|-|TRBV28
TGTGCCAGCAGTGCCGGGACAGGGCCCTCTGGAAACACCATATATTTT
CASSAGTGPSGNTIYF
>-|TRBJ1-5|-|TRBV30
TGTGCCTGGGGGATGGCCCCAGGAGGGAACAATCAGCCCCAGCATTTT
CAWGMAPGGNNQPQHF
>-|TRBJ1-5|few|TRBV4-1
TGCGCCAGCAGCCTAGAACAGAGGAGCAATCAGCCCCAGCATTTT
CASSLEQRSNQPQHF
>-|TRBJ1-2|-|TRBV11-2
TGTGCCAGCAGCCAGACACCCTACTATGGCTACACCTTC
CASSQTPYYGYTF
>-|TRBJ1-2|-|TRBV5-1
TGCGCCAGCAGCTTGGAGGCCAGGGGCGACTATGGCTACACCTTC
CASSLEARGDYGYTF
>TRBD1|TRBJ2-2|-|TRBV6-6
TGTGCCAGCAGTCCCGGGGACAGGAGAAACACCGGGGAGCTGTTTTTT
CASSPGDRRNTGELFF
>-|TRBJ1-1|-|TRBV4-1
TGCGCCAGCAGCCAACCCTGGATTTCTGAAGCTTTCTTT
CASSQPWISEAFF
>-|TRBJ1-2|-|TRBV28
TGTGCCAGCAGGAGCCCGGGTGTTTATGGCTACACCTTC
CASRSPGVYGYTF
>-|TRBJ2-4|-|TRBV29-1
TGCAGCGTTGAAGGTAGAGGGATTCAACCCAAAAACATTCAGTACTTC
CSVEGRGIQPKNIQYF
>TRBD1|TRBJ1-1|-|TRBV27
TGTGCCAGCAGTTTATGGCAGGGGGCAAGGAACACTGAAGCTTTCTTT
CASSLWQGARNTEAFF
>-|TRBJ2-6|-|TRBV7-7
TGTGCTAGCAGCCCCGACCCAGTCGGGATAACCTCTGGGGCCAACGTCCTGACTTTC
CASSPDPVGITSGANVLTF
>TRBD2|TRBJ2-1|-|TRBV7-2
TGTGCCAGCAGCTTAGAGCCTAGCGGGATCGGCAATGAGCAGTTCTTC
CASSLEPSGIGNEQFF